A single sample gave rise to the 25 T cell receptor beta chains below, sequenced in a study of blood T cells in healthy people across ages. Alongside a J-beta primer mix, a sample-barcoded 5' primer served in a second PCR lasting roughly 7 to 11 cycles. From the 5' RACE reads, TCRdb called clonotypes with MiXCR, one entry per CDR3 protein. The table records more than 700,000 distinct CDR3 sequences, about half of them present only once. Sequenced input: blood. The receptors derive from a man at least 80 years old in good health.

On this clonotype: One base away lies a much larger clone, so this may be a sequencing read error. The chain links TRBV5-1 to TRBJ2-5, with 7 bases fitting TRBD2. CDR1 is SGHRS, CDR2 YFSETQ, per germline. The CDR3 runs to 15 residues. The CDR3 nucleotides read TGCACCAGCAGCGGTGGCGGCGGGGGACAAGAGACCCAGTACTTC. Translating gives CTSSGGGGGQETQYF.

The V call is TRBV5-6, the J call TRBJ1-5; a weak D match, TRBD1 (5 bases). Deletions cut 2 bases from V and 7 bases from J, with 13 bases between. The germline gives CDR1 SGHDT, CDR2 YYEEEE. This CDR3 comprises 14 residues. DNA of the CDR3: TGTGCCAGCAGCTTCGGGACTGTGGGACAGCCCCAGCATTTT. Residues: CASSFGTVGQPQHF.

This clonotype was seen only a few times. The CDR3 nucleotides are TGTGCCAGCAGTCAAGAGCGGGAGCTCTACGAGCAGTACTTC. This translates into CASSQERELYEQYF. The chain couples TRBV2 to TRBJ2-7, with 8 bases that match TRBD2. Germline V gives CDR1 SNHLY, CDR2 FYNNEI. This CDR3 is built from 14 residues. The trim removed 5 bases at V and 3 bases at J, leaving 6 bases unmatched.

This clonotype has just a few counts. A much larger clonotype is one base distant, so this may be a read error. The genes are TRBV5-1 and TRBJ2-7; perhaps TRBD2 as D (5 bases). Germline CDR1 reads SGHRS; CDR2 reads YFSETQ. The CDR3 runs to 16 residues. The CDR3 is CTSSTAGARGTTEQYF. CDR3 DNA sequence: TGCACCAGCAGCACGGCGGGCGCACGGGGAACTACCGAGCAGTACTTC.

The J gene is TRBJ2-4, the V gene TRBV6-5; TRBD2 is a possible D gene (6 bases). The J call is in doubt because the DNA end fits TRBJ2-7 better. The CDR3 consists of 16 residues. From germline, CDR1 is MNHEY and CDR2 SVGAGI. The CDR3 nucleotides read TGTGCCAGCAGCCACGCGGGCAGGAGGGGCTCCTACGAGCAGTACTTC. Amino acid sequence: CASSHAGRRGSYEQYF.

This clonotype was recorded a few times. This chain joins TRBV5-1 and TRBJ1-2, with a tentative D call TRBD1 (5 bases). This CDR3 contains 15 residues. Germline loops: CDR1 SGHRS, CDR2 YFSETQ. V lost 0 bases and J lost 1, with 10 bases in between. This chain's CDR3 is CASSLEAGYNYGYTF. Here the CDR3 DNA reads TGCGCCAGCAGCTTGGAGGCAGGGTATAACTATGGCTACACCTTC.

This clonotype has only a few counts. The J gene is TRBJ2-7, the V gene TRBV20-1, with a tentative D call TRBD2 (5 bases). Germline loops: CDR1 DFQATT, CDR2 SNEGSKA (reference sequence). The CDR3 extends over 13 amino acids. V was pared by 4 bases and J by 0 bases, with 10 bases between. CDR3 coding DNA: TGCAGTGCTACACTTGAGGGCTCCTACGAGCAGTACTTC. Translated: CSATLEGSYEQYF.

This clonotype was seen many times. The CDR3, as DNA: TGTGCCAGCACCTTCGGATACGAGCAGTACTTC. It codes for CASTFGYEQYF. The V call is TRBV6-6, the J call TRBJ2-7; no definite D call. Germline CDR1 is MNHNY and CDR2 is SVGAGI (reference sequence). V was trimmed by 7 bases and J by 4 bases, leaving 8 bases between them. The CDR3 loop spans 11 amino acids.

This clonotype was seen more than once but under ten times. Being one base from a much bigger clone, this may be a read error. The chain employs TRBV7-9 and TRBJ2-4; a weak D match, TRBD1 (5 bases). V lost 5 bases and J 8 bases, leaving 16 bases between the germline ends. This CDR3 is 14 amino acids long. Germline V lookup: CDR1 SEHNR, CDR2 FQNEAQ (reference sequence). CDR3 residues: CASSVVGAEYIQYF. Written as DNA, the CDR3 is TGTGCCAGCAGCGTAGTTGGGGCTGAATACATTCAGTACTTC.

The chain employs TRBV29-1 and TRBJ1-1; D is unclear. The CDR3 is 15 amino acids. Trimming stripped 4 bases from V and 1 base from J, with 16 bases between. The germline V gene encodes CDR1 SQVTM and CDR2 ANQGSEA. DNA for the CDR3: TGCAGCGTTGTGGACCGAAGAATCGGGAACACTGAAGCTTTCTTT. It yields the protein CSVVDRRIGNTEAFF. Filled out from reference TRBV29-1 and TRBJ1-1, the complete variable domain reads SAVISQKPSRDICQRGTSLTIQCQVDSQVTMMFWYRQQPGQSLTLIATANQGSEATYESGFVIDKFPISRPNLTFSTLTVSNMSPEDSSIYLCSVVDRRIGNTEAFFGQGTRLTVV.

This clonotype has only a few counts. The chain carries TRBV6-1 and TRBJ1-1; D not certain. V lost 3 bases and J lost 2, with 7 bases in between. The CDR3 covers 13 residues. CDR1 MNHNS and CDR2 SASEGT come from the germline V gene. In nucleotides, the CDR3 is TGTGCCAGCAGTGATCACCACAACACTGAAGCTTTCTTT. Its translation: CASSDHHNTEAFF.

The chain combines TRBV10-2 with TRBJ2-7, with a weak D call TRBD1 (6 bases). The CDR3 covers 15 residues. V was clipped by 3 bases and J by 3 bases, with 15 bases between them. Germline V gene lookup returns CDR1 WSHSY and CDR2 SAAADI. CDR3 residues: CASSEGQLDRYEQYF. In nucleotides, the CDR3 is TGCGCCAGCAGTGAAGGACAGCTAGACCGCTACGAGCAGTACTTC.

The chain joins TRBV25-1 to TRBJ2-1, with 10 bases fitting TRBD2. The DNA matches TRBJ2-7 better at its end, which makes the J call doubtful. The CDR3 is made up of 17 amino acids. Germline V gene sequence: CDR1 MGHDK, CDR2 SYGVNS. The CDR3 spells CASARTSGYSSYNEQYF. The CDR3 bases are TGTGCCAGTGCTCGGACTAGCGGTTATAGCTCCTACAATGAGCAGTACTTC.

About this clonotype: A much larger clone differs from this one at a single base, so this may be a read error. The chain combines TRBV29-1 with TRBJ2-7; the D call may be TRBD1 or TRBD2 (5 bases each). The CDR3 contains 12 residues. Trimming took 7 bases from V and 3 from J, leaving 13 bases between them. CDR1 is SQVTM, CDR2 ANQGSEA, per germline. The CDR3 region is CSAEGRGYEQYF. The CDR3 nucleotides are TGCAGCGCTGAGGGACGGGGCTACGAGCAGTACTTC.

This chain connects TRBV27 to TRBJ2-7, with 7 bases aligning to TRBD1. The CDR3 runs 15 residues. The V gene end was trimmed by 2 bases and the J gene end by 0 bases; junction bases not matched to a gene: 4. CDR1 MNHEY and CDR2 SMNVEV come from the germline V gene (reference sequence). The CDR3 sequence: CASSLTGTVSYEQYF. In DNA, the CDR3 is TGTGCCAGCAGTTTAACCGGGACAGTCTCCTACGAGCAGTACTTC.

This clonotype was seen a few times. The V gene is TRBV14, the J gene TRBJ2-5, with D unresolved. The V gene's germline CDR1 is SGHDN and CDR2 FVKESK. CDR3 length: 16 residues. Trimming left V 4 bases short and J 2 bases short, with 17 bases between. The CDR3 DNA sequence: TGTGCCAGCAGCCGCCGCCCTGGTTCACAGCAAGAGACCCAGTACTTC. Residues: CASSRRPGSQQETQYF.

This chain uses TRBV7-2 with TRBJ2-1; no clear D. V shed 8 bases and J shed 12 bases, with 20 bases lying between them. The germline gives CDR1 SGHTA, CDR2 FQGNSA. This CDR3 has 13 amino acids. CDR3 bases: TGTGCCAGCGGTGGGGTACCCCGGAGATCGCAGTTCTTC. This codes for CASGGVPRRSQFF. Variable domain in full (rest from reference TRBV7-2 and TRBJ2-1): GAGVSQSPSNKVTEKGKDVELRCDPISGHTALYWYRQSLGQGLEFLIYFQGNSAPDKSGLPSDRFSAERTGGSVSTLTIQRTQQEDSAVYLCASGGVPRRSQFFGPGTRLTVL.

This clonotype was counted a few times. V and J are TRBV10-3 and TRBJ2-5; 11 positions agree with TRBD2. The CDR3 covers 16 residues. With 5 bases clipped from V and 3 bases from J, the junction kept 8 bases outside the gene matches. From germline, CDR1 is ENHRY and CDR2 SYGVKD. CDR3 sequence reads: CAISRTSGLGEETQYF. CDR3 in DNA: TGTGCCATCAGTAGGACTAGCGGGTTAGGGGAAGAGACCCAGTACTTC.

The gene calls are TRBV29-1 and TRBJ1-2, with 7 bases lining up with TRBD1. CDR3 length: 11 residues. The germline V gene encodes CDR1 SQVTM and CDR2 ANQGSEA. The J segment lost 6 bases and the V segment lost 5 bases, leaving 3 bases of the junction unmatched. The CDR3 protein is CSVYRGDGYTF. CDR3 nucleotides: TGCAGCGTTTACAGGGGCGATGGCTACACCTTC.

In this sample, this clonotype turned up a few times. The CDR3 loop is CSATLQGANEQFF. DNA of the CDR3: TGCAGTGCGACGTTACAGGGGGCCAATGAGCAGTTCTTC. This rearrangement joins TRBV20-1 to TRBJ2-1, with 9 bases aligning to TRBD1. Germline CDR1 is DFQATT and CDR2 is SNEGSKA (reference sequence). The CDR3 is made up of 13 amino acids. V was pared by 6 bases and J by 6 bases, with 6 bases of the junction left unmatched.

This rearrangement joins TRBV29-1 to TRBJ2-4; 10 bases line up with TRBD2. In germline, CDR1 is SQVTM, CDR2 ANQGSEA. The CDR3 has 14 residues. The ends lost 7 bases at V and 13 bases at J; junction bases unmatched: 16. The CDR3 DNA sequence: TGCAGCGCGGGACTAGCGAGAGTCGCCGGGGAGCAGTACTTC. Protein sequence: CSAGLARVAGEQYF.

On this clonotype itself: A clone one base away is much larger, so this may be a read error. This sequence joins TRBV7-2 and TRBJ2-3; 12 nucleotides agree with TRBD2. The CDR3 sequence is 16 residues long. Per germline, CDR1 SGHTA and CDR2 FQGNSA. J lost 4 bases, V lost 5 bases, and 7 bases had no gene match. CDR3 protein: CASSISSGRAADTQYF. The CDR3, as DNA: TGTGCCAGCAGCATTTCTAGCGGGAGGGCAGCAGATACGCAGTATTTT.

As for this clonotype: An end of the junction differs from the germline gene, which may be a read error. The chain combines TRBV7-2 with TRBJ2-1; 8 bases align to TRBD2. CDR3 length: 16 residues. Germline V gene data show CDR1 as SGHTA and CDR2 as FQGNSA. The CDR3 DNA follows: TGTGCCAGCAACTTATCCGGACTTGCGGGAGGTAATGAGCAGTTCTTC. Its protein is CASNLSGLAGGNEQFF.

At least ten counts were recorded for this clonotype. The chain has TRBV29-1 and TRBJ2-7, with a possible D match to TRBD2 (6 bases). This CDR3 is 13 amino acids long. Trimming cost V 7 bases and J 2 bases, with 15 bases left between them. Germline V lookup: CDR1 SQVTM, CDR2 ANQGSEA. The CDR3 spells CSAEGTLPYEQYF. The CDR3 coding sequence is TGCAGCGCTGAGGGGACTCTCCCCTACGAGCAGTACTTC.

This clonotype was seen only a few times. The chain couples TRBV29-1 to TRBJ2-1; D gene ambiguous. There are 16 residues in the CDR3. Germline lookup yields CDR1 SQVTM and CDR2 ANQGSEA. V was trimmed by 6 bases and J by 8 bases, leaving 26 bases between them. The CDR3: CSVFGMTGNDRDEQFF. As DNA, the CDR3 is TGCAGCGTCTTTGGGATGACGGGCAACGATAGAGATGAGCAGTTCTTC.